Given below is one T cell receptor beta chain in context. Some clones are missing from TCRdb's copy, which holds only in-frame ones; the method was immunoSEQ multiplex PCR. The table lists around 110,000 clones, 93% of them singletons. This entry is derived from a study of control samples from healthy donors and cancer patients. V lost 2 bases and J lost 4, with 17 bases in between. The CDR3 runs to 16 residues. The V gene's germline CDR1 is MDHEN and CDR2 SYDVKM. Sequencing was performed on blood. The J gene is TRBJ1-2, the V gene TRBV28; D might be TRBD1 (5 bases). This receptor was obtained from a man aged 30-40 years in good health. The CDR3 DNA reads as TGTGCCAGCAGTTTAGGAGGCGACAGACGATTCTATGGCTACACCTTC. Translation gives CASSLGGDRRFYGYTF.